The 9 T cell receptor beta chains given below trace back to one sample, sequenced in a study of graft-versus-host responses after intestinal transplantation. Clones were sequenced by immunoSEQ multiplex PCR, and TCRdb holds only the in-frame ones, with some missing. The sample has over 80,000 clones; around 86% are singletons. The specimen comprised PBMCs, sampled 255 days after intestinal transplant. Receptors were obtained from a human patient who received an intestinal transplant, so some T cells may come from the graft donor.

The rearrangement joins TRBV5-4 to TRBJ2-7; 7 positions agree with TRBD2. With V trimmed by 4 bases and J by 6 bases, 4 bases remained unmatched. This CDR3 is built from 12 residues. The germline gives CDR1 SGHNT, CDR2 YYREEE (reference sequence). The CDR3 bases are TGTGCCAGCAGCCTGGGAGGGAGCGAGCAGTACTTC. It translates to CASSLGGSEQYF.

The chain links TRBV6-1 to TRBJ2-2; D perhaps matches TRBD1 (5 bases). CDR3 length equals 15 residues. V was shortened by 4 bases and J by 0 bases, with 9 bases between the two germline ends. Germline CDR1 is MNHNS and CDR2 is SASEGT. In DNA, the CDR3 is TGTGCCAGCAGTGGGGGCGTTTCGAACACCGGGGAGCTGTTTTTT. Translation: CASSGGVSNTGELFF.

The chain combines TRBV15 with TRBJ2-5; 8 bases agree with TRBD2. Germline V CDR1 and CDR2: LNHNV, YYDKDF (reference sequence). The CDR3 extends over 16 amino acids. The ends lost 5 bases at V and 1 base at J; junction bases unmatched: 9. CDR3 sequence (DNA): TGTGCCACCAGCCCCAGCCGGGGGGGAACCCAAGAGACCCAGTACTTC. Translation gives CATSPSRGGTQETQYF. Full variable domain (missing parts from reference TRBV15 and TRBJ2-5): DAMVIQNPRYQVTQFGKPVTLSCSQTLNHNVMYWYQQKSSQAPKLLFHYYDKDFNNEADTPDNFQSRRPNTSFCFLDIRSPGLGDTAMYLCATSPSRGGTQETQYFGPGTRLLVL.

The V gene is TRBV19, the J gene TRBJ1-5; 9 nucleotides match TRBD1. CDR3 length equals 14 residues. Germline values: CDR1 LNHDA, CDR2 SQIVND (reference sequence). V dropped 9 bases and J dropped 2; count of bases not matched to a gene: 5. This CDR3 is CASRDRVGNQPQHF. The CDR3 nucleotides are TGTGCCAGCAGGGACAGGGTTGGCAATCAGCCCCAGCATTTT.

The CDR3, as DNA: TGTGCCAGCAGTTTATCGGGCGACAGGGCTCTCTATGGCTACACCTTC. Translated, it gives CASSLSGDRALYGYTF. The rearrangement joins TRBV27 to TRBJ1-2; 7 bases fit TRBD1. V was pared by 0 bases and J by 4 bases, with 8 bases of the junction left unmatched. Germline-derived CDR1 and CDR2 are MNHEY and SMNVEV (reference sequence). This CDR3 comprises 16 residues.

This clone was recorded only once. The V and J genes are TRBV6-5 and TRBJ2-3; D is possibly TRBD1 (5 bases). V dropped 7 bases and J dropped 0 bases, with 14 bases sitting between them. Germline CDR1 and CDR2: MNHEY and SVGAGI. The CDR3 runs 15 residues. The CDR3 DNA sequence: TGTGCCAGCACTCCCAAGGGGTCTAGCACAGATACGCAGTATTTT. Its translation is CASTPKGSSTDTQYF.

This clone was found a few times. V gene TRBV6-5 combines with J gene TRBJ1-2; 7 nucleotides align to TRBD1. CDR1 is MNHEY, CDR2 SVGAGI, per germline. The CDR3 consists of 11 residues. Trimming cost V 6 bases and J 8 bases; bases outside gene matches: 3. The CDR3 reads CASRTGWGYTF. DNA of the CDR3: TGTGCCAGCAGGACAGGGTGGGGCTACACCTTC.

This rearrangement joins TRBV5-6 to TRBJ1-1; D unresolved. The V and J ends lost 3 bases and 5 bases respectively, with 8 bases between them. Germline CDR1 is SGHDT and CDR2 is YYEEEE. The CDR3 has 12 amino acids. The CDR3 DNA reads TGTGCCAGCAGCTCCGGACGGACTGAAGCTTTCTTT. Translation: CASSSGRTEAFF.

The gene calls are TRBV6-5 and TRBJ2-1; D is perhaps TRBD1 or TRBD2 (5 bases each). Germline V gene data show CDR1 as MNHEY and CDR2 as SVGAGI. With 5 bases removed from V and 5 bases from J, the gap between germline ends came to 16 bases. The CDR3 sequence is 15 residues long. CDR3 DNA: TGTGCCAGCAGTCCCATGGGACCCTCGGACAATGAGCAGTTCTTC. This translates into CASSPMGPSDNEQFF.